Below, 31 T cell receptor beta chains from the same sample are listed, as sequenced in a study of CD4+ T cells in melanoma (dated by TCRdb to between 2021 and 2023). The method was the immunoSEQ multiplex PCR assay. The immuneACCESS repertoire file appears here via TCRdb, limited to in-frame rearrangements. These files lack a portion of the clones; in checked studies, under half of the deficit traces to unresolved V genes, and the cause of the others is not known. The sample table lists around 100,000 clones, over 80% of them with a count of one. Roughly 3.5% of the sample rests with the top ten. Sequenced input: peripheral blood. These receptors all stem from a human donor with melanoma.

CDR3 sequence: CASSLDGETDEQFF. In nucleotides, the CDR3 is TGTGCCAGCAGTTTAGACGGGGAAACCGATGAGCAGTTCTTC. This chain connects TRBV6-6 to TRBJ2-1, with D possibly being TRBD2 (5 bases). Looked up from germline, CDR1 is MNHNY and CDR2 is SVGAGI (reference sequence). Trimming shortened V by 4 bases and J by 8 bases, and 15 bases separated the two germline ends. This CDR3 region has 14 residues.

The chain joins TRBV27 to TRBJ2-7; 8 bases agree with TRBD1. Germline values: CDR1 MNHEY, CDR2 SMNVEV (reference sequence). CDR3 length equals 13 residues. J lost 6 bases, V lost 3 bases, and 4 bases had no gene match. The CDR3 here is CASSLARGREQYF. As DNA, the CDR3 is TGTGCCAGCAGTTTGGCCAGGGGGCGCGAGCAGTACTTC.

This CDR3 reads CASSSPGTPNTEAFF. The CDR3 DNA sequence: TGTGCCAGCAGTTCACCCGGGACACCGAACACTGAAGCTTTCTTT. V usage is TRBV28 and J usage is TRBJ1-1, with D possibly being TRBD1 (6 bases). The V gene's germline CDR1 is MDHEN and CDR2 SYDVKM. The CDR3 sequence is 15 residues long. V shed 4 bases and J shed 1 base, with 13 bases lying between them.

The chain recombines TRBV15 with TRBJ2-3; D is perhaps TRBD2 (7 bases). Germline CDR1 LNHNV, CDR2 YYDKDF (reference sequence). The V and J ends lost 0 bases and 5 bases respectively, with 15 bases between them. This CDR3 comprises 16 residues. The chain's CDR3 is CATSRDRGGAKDTQYF. Written as DNA, the CDR3 is TGTGCCACCAGCAGAGATCGTGGGGGGGCCAAAGATACGCAGTATTTT.

The genes are TRBV5-1 and TRBJ2-5; TRBD2 agrees at 11 bases. Trimming took 3 bases from V and 1 from J; bases not matched to a gene: 2. Germline V lookup: CDR1 SGHRS, CDR2 YFSETQ. CDR3 length: 15 residues. Here the CDR3 reads CASSYGLAGQETQYF. The DNA for the CDR3 is TGCGCCAGCAGCTATGGACTAGCGGGCCAAGAGACCCAGTACTTC.

The V and J genes are TRBV19 and TRBJ2-2; D possibly corresponds to TRBD2 (6 bases). Germline CDR1 reads LNHDA; CDR2 reads SQIVND (reference sequence). This CDR3 region has 14 residues. V lost 6 bases and J lost 6, with 14 bases in between. The CDR3 nucleotides read TGTGCCAGTAGGGCGGGGTCCAGATCCGGGGAGCTGTTTTTT. Translation gives CASRAGSRSGELFF. The whole variable domain, filled in from reference TRBV19 and TRBJ2-2, reads DGGITQSPKYLFRKEGQNVTLSCEQNLNHDAMYWYRQDPGQGLRLIYYSQIVNDFQKGDIAEGYSVSREKKESFPLTVTSAQKNPTAFYLCASRAGSRSGELFFGEGSRLTVL.

The V and J genes are TRBV7-8 and TRBJ2-3; possibly TRBD1 for D (5 bases). The CDR3 runs to 15 residues. Trimming removed 1 base at V and 2 bases at J, with 10 bases between. Germline V gene data show CDR1 as SGHVS and CDR2 as FQNEAQ. This chain's CDR3 is CASSLETGATDTQYF. Written as DNA, the CDR3 is TGTGCCAGCAGCTTAGAAACAGGCGCCACAGATACGCAGTATTTT.

This clone was observed a handful of times. This chain uses TRBV11-2 with TRBJ2-1, with a weak D call TRBD2 (6 bases). V was shortened by 1 base and J by 1 base, with 11 bases between the two germline ends. CDR1 SGHAT and CDR2 FQNNGV come from the germline V gene. This CDR3 is built from 16 residues. The CDR3 bases are TGTGCCAGCAGCTTAGCGGTAGCGGTATCCTACAATGAGCAGTTCTTC. Translating it yields CASSLAVAVSYNEQFF.

This clone occurred a few times. The J gene is TRBJ2-7, the V gene TRBV2, with 9 bases identical to TRBD2. The CDR3 runs 16 residues. Trimming removed 3 bases from V and 2 bases from J; junction bases left unmatched: 8. The germline gives CDR1 SNHLY, CDR2 FYNNEI. CDR3 residues: CASSDIAGETTYEQYF. CDR3 nucleotide sequence: TGTGCCAGCAGTGATATAGCGGGGGAGACAACCTACGAGCAGTACTTC.

The chain joins TRBV13 to TRBJ2-5, with 12 bases aligning to TRBD2. The CDR3 contains 16 residues. From germline, CDR1 is PRHDT and CDR2 FYEKMQ (reference sequence). V was clipped by 7 bases and J by 0 bases; unmatched bases: 6. Written as DNA, the CDR3 is TGTGCCAGCACACGACTAGCGGGGGCGTACCAAGAGACCCAGTACTTC. Translating gives CASTRLAGAYQETQYF.

Concerning this clone: The sample carries other DNA sequences with the same CDR3. V gene TRBV27 combines with J gene TRBJ2-7; TRBD1 might be the D (6 bases). Germline CDR1 MNHEY, CDR2 SMNVEV (reference sequence). V was shortened by 2 bases and J by 4 bases, with 9 bases between the two germline ends. This CDR3 spans 13 amino acids. In DNA form, the CDR3 reads TGTGCCAGCAGTTTAACAGGGTCGTACGAGCAGTACTTC. It encodes CASSLTGSYEQYF.

The chain carries TRBV19 and TRBJ1-3; TRBD1 matches 9 bases. Trimming took 4 bases from V and 1 from J; bases not matched to a gene: 2. Looked up from germline, CDR1 is LNHDA and CDR2 is SQIVND (reference sequence). The CDR3 contains 15 residues. DNA for the CDR3: TGTGCCAGTAGTAGGGACAGGGAGTCTGGAAACACCATATATTTT. This encodes CASSRDRESGNTIYF. The full variable domain, completed using reference TRBV19 and TRBJ1-3, is DGGITQSPKYLFRKEGQNVTLSCEQNLNHDAMYWYRQDPGQGLRLIYYSQIVNDFQKGDIAEGYSVSREKKESFPLTVTSAQKNPTAFYLCASSRDRESGNTIYFGEGSWLTVV.

The chain joins TRBV4-2 to TRBJ2-3; a possible D gene is TRBD2 (6 bases). Trimming cost V 0 bases and J 8 bases, with 21 bases left between them. Germline V gives CDR1 LGHNA, CDR2 YNFKEQ. The CDR3 runs to 17 residues. For the CDR3, the DNA is TGTGCCAGCAGCCAAGATGGGGTGGAGGGCCTCGGCCTTACGCAGTATTTT. Translated: CASSQDGVEGLGLTQYF.

The chain carries TRBV10-3 and TRBJ2-7; D uncertain. CDR3 size: 13 residues. The ends were cut back, 0 bases at V and 2 bases at J, with 5 bases in the middle. CDR1 is ENHRY and CDR2 is SYGVKD in the germline V gene. The CDR3: CAISESTTYEQYF. Written as DNA, the CDR3 is TGTGCCATCAGTGAGTCAACGACCTACGAGCAGTACTTC.

The CDR3 DNA follows: TGTGCCAGCACCCTCGGGGGCGATTCACCCCTCCACTTT. Its protein product is CASTLGGDSPLHF. The rearrangement joins TRBV9 to TRBJ1-6; D possibly corresponds to TRBD1 (6 bases). V was pared by 6 bases and J by 8 bases, with 12 bases between. The CDR3 length is 13 residues. CDR1 SGDLS and CDR2 YYNGEE come from the germline V gene. The variable domain in full, completed from reference TRBV9 and TRBJ1-6, reads DSGVTQTPKHLITATGQRVTLRCSPRSGDLSVYWYQQSLDQGLQFLIQYYNGEERAKGNILERFSAQQFPDLHSELNLSSLELGDSALYFCASTLGGDSPLHFGNGTRLTVT.

This rearrangement joins TRBV7-9 to TRBJ2-7; D not certain. The germline gives CDR1 SEHNR, CDR2 FQNEAQ (reference sequence). This CDR3 contains 13 residues. V was trimmed by 5 bases and J by 3 bases, leaving 11 bases between them. The CDR3 DNA reads as TGTGCCAGCAGCCGCTTGGGCAGCTACGAGCAGTACTTC. Translated: CASSRLGSYEQYF.

The chain recombines TRBV5-1 with TRBJ1-4, with D tentatively TRBD1 (5 bases). This CDR3 region has 15 residues. CDR1 is SGHRS, CDR2 YFSETQ, per germline. The ends were cut back, 5 bases at V and 8 bases at J, with 19 bases in the middle. The CDR3 bases are TGCGCCAGCAGTCCCCACCTTGGGGCGGGGGAAAAACTGTTTTTT. Its translation is CASSPHLGAGEKLFF.

The chain employs TRBV30 and TRBJ1-5, with 7 bases aligning to TRBD1. The length of the CDR3 is 14 residues. J was trimmed by 1 base and V by 7 bases; bases with no gene match: 7. CDR1 is GTSNPN, CDR2 SVGIG, per germline (reference sequence). For the CDR3, the DNA is TGTGCCTTTACGGCAGGGGGGAGCAATCAGCCCCAGCATTTT. It is translated as CAFTAGGSNQPQHF.

V and J are TRBV10-3 and TRBJ1-1; D gene ambiguous. CDR1 and CDR2 from the germline V gene are ENHRY and SYGVKD. The CDR3 loop spans 13 amino acids. Trimming removed 2 bases from V and 5 bases from J, with 9 bases in between. CDR3 loop: CAISENPETEAFF. The CDR3 nucleotides read TGTGCCATCAGTGAGAATCCCGAGACTGAAGCTTTCTTT.

V and J are TRBV4-1 and TRBJ2-7; D possibly corresponds to TRBD1 (5 bases). Between the trimmed V and J ends, which lost 0 bases and 6 bases, there was a span of 6 bases. This CDR3 is 12 amino acids long. CDR1 is MGHRA, CDR2 YSYEKL, per germline. CDR3 amino acids: CASSQDRVEQYF. CDR3 sequence (DNA): TGCGCCAGCAGCCAAGACAGGGTCGAGCAGTACTTC.

The rearrangement joins TRBV6-5 to TRBJ1-5, with D hard to call. This CDR3 has 14 residues. V lost 5 bases, J lost 3 bases, and 11 bases lay in between. Germline V lookup: CDR1 MNHEY, CDR2 SVGAGI. This chain's CDR3 is CASSDRRVNQPQHF. DNA of the CDR3: TGTGCCAGCAGTGATCGACGGGTCAATCAGCCCCAGCATTTT.

The V and J genes are TRBV19 and TRBJ1-2, with TRBD1 as a possible D gene (6 bases). Germline values: CDR1 LNHDA, CDR2 SQIVND (reference sequence). V lost 6 bases, J lost 0 bases, and 14 bases lay in between. CDR3 length equals 15 residues. Written as DNA, the CDR3 is TGTGCCAGTAGCCACGGGACACCTCCTAACTATGGCTACACCTTC. This codes for CASSHGTPPNYGYTF. The variable domain in full, with the rest retrieved from reference TRBV19 and TRBJ1-2, is DGGITQSPKYLFRKEGQNVTLSCEQNLNHDAMYWYRQDPGQGLRLIYYSQIVNDFQKGDIAEGYSVSREKKESFPLTVTSAQKNPTAFYLCASSHGTPPNYGYTFGSGTRLTVV.

The chain is built from TRBV7-3 and TRBJ2-3; D is perhaps TRBD1 (5 bases). The V gene's germline CDR1 is SGHTA and CDR2 FQGTGA. The length of the CDR3 is 14 residues. V was pared by 5 bases and J by 1 base, with 10 bases between. The CDR3 DNA is TGTGCCAGCAGCAATACCAGGGGCACAGATACGCAGTATTTT. Translating gives CASSNTRGTDTQYF.

The CDR3 DNA follows: TGTGCCAGTAATCAGGGACCGAACTACAATGAGCAGTTCTTC. It yields the protein CASNQGPNYNEQFF. This rearrangement joins TRBV19 to TRBJ2-1, with D perhaps given as TRBD1 or TRBD2 (5 bases each). V lost 7 bases and J lost 3, with 13 bases in between. Germline V gene data show CDR1 as LNHDA and CDR2 as SQIVND (reference sequence). This CDR3 has 14 residues.

CDR3 loop: CASSTKTGYQPQHF. CDR3 DNA sequence: TGTGCCAGCAGTACGAAGACAGGGTATCAGCCCCAGCATTTT. J is TRBJ1-5 and V is TRBV28; TRBD1 agrees at 7 bases. V shed 5 bases, J shed 5 bases, and the junction held 6 bases outside the gene matches. The CDR3 covers 14 residues. The germline gives CDR1 MDHEN, CDR2 SYDVKM.

V gene TRBV10-3 combines with J gene TRBJ1-4, with D possibly being TRBD1 (5 bases). Germline lookup yields CDR1 ENHRY and CDR2 SYGVKD. The CDR3 length is 13 residues. V dropped 4 bases and J dropped 6 bases, with 9 bases sitting between them. CDR3: CAISAGGDEKLFF. DNA for the CDR3: TGTGCCATCAGTGCCGGGGGGGATGAAAAACTGTTTTTT.

Note on this clone: The sample has other DNA sequences that encode this CDR3 too. The chain joins TRBV19 to TRBJ1-3; D unclear. Looked up from germline, CDR1 is LNHDA and CDR2 is SQIVND (reference sequence). The V gene lost 3 bases and the J gene lost 0 bases, with 9 bases spanning the gap. This CDR3 comprises 15 residues. The DNA for the CDR3 is TGTGCCAGTAGTATCGGCAGCTTCTCTGGAAACACCATATATTTT. Residues: CASSIGSFSGNTIYF.

Here the CDR3 reads CASSGQGGETQYF. The CDR3 region has the DNA TGTGCCAGCAGCGGACAGGGAGGAGAGACCCAGTACTTC. The J gene is TRBJ2-5, the V gene TRBV2; 8 nucleotides match TRBD1. Germline CDR1 and CDR2: SNHLY and FYNNEI. The CDR3 is made up of 13 amino acids. Trimming removed 6 bases from V and 4 bases from J; junction bases left unmatched: 4.

The chain has TRBV2 and TRBJ1-1, with TRBD1 as a possible D gene (6 bases). This CDR3 comprises 13 residues. Germline V lookup: CDR1 SNHLY, CDR2 FYNNEI. The V and J ends lost 6 bases and 3 bases respectively, with 11 bases between them. This CDR3 reads CASRDYRDTEAFF. CDR3 sequence (DNA): TGTGCCAGCAGGGATTACAGGGACACTGAAGCTTTCTTT.

This rearrangement joins TRBV28 to TRBJ2-2; D not certain. CDR3 length: 15 amino acids. The germline CDR1 and CDR2 sequences are MDHEN and SYDVKM. The V end was cut by 2 bases, the J end by 4 bases, with 11 bases between. CDR3 coding DNA: TGTGCCAGCAGTTTAATAACAGAATCCACCGGGGAGCTGTTTTTT. This sequence encodes CASSLITESTGELFF.

This clone was picked up a small number of times. This chain joins TRBV18 and TRBJ2-7, with D hard to call. Germline assignment: CDR1 KGHSH and CDR2 LQKENI. This CDR3 has 13 residues. V lost 2 bases to trimming and J lost 5 bases, with 10 bases between them. CDR3 region: CASSPRLVDEQYF. CDR3 sequence (DNA): TGTGCCAGCTCACCAAGACTCGTGGACGAGCAGTACTTC.